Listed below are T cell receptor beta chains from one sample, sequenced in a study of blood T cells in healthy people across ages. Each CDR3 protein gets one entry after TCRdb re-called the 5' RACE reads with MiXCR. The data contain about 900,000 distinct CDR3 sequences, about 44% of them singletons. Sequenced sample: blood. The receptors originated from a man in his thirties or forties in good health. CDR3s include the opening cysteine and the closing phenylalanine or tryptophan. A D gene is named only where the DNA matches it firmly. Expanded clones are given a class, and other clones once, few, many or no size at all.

CDR3aa: CASRDLRNTEAFF; CDR3nt: TGTGCCAGCAGGGACCTTCGGAACACTGAAGCTTTCTTT; v_gene: TRBV2; abundance: -; j_gene: TRBJ1-1; d_gene: -
CDR3aa: CASSDGSWGRGSSYNEQFF; CDR3nt: TGTGCCAGCAGTGATGGCAGCTGGGGTAGAGGGAGCTCCTACAATGAGCAGTTCTTC; v_gene: TRBV25-1; abundance: -; j_gene: TRBJ2-1; d_gene: -
CDR3aa: CSATIHYEQYF; CDR3nt: TGCAGTGCTACTATCCACTACGAGCAGTACTTC; v_gene: TRBV20-1; abundance: -; j_gene: TRBJ2-7; d_gene: -
CDR3aa: CASSQDRSSGGIADTQYF; CDR3nt: TGTGCCAGCAGCCAAGATCGTAGTAGCGGGGGCATAGCAGATACGCAGTATTTT; v_gene: TRBV4-2; abundance: -; j_gene: TRBJ2-3; d_gene: TRBD2
CDR3aa: CASSLTGTGVQETQYF; CDR3nt: TGTGCCAGCAGTTTAACTGGGACAGGGGTCCAAGAGACCCAGTACTTC; v_gene: TRBV28; abundance: few; j_gene: TRBJ2-5; d_gene: TRBD1
CDR3aa: CASTPPAIYEQYF; CDR3nt: TGTGCCAGCACTCCCCCCGCCATCTACGAGCAGTACTTC; v_gene: TRBV28; abundance: -; j_gene: TRBJ2-7; d_gene: -
CDR3aa: CASSLGGSLYGYTF; CDR3nt: TGTGCCAGCAGCTTAGGAGGCAGCCTCTATGGCTACACCTTC; v_gene: TRBV7-2; abundance: few; j_gene: TRBJ1-2; d_gene: -
CDR3aa: CSARRVNSYEQYF; CDR3nt: TGCAGTGCTAGACGGGTGAACTCCTACGAGCAGTACTTC; v_gene: TRBV20-1; abundance: -; j_gene: TRBJ2-7; d_gene: -
CDR3aa: CASLGLSNQPQHF; CDR3nt: TGTGCCAGCCTAGGGCTTAGCAATCAGCCCCAGCATTTT; v_gene: TRBV12-3/TRBV12-4; abundance: -; j_gene: TRBJ1-5; d_gene: -
CDR3aa: CASSLYGYTQYF; CDR3nt: TGTGCCAGCAGTTTGTATGGATATACGCAGTATTTT; v_gene: TRBV28; abundance: -; j_gene: TRBJ2-3; d_gene: -
CDR3aa: CASSDFGLQGSAQYF; CDR3nt: TGCGCCAGCAGCGATTTTGGCCTACAGGGATCGGCGCAGTATTTT; v_gene: TRBV5-1; abundance: once; j_gene: TRBJ2-3; d_gene: -
CDR3aa: CASSLAGGDIQYF; CDR3nt: TGTGCCAGCAGTTTGGCCGGGGGCGACATTCAGTACTTC; v_gene: TRBV12-3/TRBV12-4; abundance: once; j_gene: TRBJ2-4; d_gene: -
CDR3aa: CASSEGLAVETQYF; CDR3nt: TGTGCCAGCAGTGAAGGTCTAGCGGTAGAGACCCAGTACTTC; v_gene: TRBV2; abundance: -; j_gene: TRBJ2-5; d_gene: TRBD2
CDR3aa: CSARRGRVVNEQFF; CDR3nt: TGCAGTGCTAGGCGGGGCCGGGTCGTCAATGAGCAGTTCTTC; v_gene: TRBV20-1; abundance: many; j_gene: TRBJ2-1; d_gene: -
CDR3aa: CASSVARGRGATDTQYF; CDR3nt: TGTGCCAGCAGCGTAGCTCGGGGCCGGGGGGCGACGGATACGCAGTATTTT; v_gene: TRBV6-1; abundance: once; j_gene: TRBJ2-3; d_gene: -
CDR3aa: CASSQERTDYEQYF; CDR3nt: TGTGCCAGCAGCCAAGAGCGGACAGACTACGAGCAGTACTTC; v_gene: TRBV4-2; abundance: many; j_gene: TRBJ2-7; d_gene: -
CDR3aa: CASSPRQGNSYEQYF; CDR3nt: TGTGCCAGCTCACCACGGCAGGGGAACTCCTACGAGCAGTACTTC; v_gene: TRBV18; abundance: once; j_gene: TRBJ2-7; d_gene: -
CDR3aa: CASPPTKTAPPTYEQYF; CDR3nt: TGTGCCAGCCCACCGACAAAGACAGCTCCCCCAACCTACGAGCAGTACTTC; v_gene: TRBV28; abundance: few; j_gene: TRBJ2-7; d_gene: -
CDR3aa: CASSVDSEETQYF; CDR3nt: TGTGCCAGCAGTGTCGACAGCGAAGAGACCCAGTACTTC; v_gene: TRBV10-3; abundance: -; j_gene: TRBJ2-5; d_gene: -
CDR3aa: CASSVQTGNERLFF; CDR3nt: TGTGCCAGCAGTGTCCAGACAGGAAATGAAAGACTGTTTTTT; v_gene: TRBV12-3/TRBV12-4; abundance: -; j_gene: TRBJ1-4; d_gene: -